This T cell receptor (beta chain) stems from a study of regulatory T cells in long-lasting Graves disease. Through Arm-PCR of CDR3 regions and iRepertoire HTBI primers, TCR beta libraries were built. MiXCR was run by TCRdb on the multiplex PCR reads, yielding one entry per CDR3 protein. The table lists 560,000 or so distinct CDR3 sequences, 16% of them singletons. As for time point: newly diagnosed GD, antithyroid drugs for less than 3 months. PBMC RNA was the source of the TCR library. Findings and limits, study-wide: Persistent Graves' patients showed a TCR diversity that was lower than that of newly diagnosed ones.

Ten or more counts support this clonotype. Antigen unknown. These records were also assigned to another study, of T cells in Graves' hyperthyroidism and ophthalmopathy. That work contributes: Calling Graves' hyperthyroidism stable meant ophthalmopathy did not progress within 18 months. Orbital computed tomography and thyroid ultrasound, together with serum TRAb and thyroxine and clinical symptoms, were used for diagnoses.

This clonotype originated in a man in his late teens or twenties with Graves disease. The source was peripheral blood mononuclear cells (PBMCs), collected at new diagnosis, from a patient treated with antithyroid drugs.

The CDR3 bases are TGTGCCAGCAGTGCCGGGGGCGGTAATCAGCCCCAGCATTTT. Its translation: CASSAGGGNQPQHF. The chain couples TRBV2 to TRBJ1-5, with D maybe TRBD1 (6 bases). The CDR3 loop spans 14 amino acids. V was clipped by 4 bases and J by 4 bases, with 11 bases between them. The germline V gene encodes CDR1 SNHLY and CDR2 FYNNEI.